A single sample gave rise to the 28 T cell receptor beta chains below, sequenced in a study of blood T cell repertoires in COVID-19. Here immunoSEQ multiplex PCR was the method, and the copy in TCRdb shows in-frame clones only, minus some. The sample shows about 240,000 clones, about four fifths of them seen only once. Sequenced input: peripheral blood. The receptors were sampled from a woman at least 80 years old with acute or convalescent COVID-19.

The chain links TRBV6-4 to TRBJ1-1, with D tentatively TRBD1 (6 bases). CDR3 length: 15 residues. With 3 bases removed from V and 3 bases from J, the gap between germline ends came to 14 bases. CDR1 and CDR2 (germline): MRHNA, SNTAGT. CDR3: CASSELAGEDTEAFF. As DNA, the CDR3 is TGTGCCAGCAGTGAACTTGCAGGGGAAGACACTGAAGCTTTCTTT.

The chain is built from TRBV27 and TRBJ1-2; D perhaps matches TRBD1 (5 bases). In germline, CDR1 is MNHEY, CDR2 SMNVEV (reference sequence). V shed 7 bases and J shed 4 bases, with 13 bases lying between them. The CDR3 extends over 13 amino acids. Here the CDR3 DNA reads TGTGCCAGCACCTCCAACAGGCTCTATGGCTACACCTTC. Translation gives CASTSNRLYGYTF.

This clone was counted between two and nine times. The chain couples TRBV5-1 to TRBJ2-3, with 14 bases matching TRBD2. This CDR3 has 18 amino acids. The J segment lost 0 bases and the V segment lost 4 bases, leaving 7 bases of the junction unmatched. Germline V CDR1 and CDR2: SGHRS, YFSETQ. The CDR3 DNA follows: TGCGCCAGCAGCCGCGGGACTAGCGGGGGTTGGAGCACAGATACGCAGTATTTT. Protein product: CASSRGTSGGWSTDTQYF.

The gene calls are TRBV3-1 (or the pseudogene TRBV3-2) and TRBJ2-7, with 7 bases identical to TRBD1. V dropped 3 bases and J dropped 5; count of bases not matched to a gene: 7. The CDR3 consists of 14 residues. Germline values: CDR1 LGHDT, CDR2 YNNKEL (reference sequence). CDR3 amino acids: CASSQLGGGDEQYF. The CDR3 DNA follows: TGTGCCAGCAGCCAGTTAGGGGGCGGAGACGAGCAGTACTTC.

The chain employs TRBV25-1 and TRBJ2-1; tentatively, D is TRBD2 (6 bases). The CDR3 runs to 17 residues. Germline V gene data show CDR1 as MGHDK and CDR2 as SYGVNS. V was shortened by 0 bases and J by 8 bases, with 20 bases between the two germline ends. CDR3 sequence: CASSEYSLGRGLYEQFF. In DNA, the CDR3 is TGTGCCAGCAGTGAATATTCTTTGGGGCGGGGCCTATATGAGCAGTTCTTC.

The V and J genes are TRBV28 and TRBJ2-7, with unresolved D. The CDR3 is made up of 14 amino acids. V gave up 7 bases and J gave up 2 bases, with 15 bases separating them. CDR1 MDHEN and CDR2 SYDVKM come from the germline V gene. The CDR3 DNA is TGTGCCAGCACCCCGCCTCAGGTGACCTACGAGCAGTACTTC. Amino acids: CASTPPQVTYEQYF. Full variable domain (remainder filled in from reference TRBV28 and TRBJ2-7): DVKVTQSSRYLVKRTGEKVFLECVQDMDHENMFWYRQDPGLGLRLIYFSYDVKMKEKGDIPEGYSVSREKKERFSLILESASTNQTSMYLCASTPPQVTYEQYFGPGTRLTVT.

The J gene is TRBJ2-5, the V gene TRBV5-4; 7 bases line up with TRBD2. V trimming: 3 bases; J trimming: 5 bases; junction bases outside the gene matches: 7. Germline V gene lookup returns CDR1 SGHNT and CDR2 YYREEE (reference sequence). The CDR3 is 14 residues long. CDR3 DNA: TGTGCCAGCAGCTCCCCTGTCGGGGGGGAGACCCAGTACTTC. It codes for CASSSPVGGETQYF.

Here the CDR3 reads CASLGLAGGHNEQFF. As DNA, the CDR3 is TGTGCCAGCTTAGGACTAGCGGGGGGACACAATGAGCAGTTCTTC. The chain combines TRBV5-6 with TRBJ2-1; 14 nucleotides match TRBD2. The junction had 5 bases not matched to a gene; V was cut back by 7 bases and J by 5 bases. CDR1 is SGHDT and CDR2 is YYEEEE in the germline V gene. The CDR3 is made up of 15 amino acids.

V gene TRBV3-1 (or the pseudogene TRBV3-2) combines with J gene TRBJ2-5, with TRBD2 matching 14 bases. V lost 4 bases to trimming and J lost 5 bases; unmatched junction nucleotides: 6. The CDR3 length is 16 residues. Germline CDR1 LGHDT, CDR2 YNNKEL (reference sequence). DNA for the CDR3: TGTGCCAGCAGCCCCGGACTAGCGGGGGGTTGGGAGACCCAGTACTTC. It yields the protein CASSPGLAGGWETQYF.

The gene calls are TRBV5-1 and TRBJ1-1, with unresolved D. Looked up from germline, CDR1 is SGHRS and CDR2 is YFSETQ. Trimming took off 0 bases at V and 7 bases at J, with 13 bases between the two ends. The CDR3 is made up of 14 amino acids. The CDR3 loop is CASSLAAKSGEAFF. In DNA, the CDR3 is TGCGCCAGCAGCTTGGCGGCAAAATCGGGTGAAGCTTTCTTT.

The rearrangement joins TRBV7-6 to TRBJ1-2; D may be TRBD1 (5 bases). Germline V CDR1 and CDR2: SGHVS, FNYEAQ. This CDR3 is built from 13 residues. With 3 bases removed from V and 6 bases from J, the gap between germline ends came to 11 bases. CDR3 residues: CASSFLSGDGYTF. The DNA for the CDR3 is TGTGCCAGCAGCTTCTTGTCGGGGGATGGCTACACCTTC.

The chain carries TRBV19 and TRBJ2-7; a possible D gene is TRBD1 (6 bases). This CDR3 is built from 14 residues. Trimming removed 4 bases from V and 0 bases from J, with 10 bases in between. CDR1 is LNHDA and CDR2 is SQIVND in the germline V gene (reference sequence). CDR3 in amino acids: CASSTQGSSYEQYF. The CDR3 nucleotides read TGTGCCAGTAGTACGCAGGGGAGCTCCTACGAGCAGTACTTC.

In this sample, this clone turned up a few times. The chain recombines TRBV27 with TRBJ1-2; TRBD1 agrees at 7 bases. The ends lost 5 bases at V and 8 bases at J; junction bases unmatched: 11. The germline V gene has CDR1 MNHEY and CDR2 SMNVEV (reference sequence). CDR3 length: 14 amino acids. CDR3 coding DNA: TGTGCCAGCAGTCCCCCAGGGGGGTTGGGGGGCTACACCTTC. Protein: CASSPPGGLGGYTF.

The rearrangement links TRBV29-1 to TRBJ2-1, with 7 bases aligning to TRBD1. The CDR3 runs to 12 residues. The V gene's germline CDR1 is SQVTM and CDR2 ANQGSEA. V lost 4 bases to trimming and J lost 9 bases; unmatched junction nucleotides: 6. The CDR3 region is CSVGGTAVEQFF. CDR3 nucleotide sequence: TGCAGCGTTGGGGGGACAGCAGTTGAGCAGTTCTTC.

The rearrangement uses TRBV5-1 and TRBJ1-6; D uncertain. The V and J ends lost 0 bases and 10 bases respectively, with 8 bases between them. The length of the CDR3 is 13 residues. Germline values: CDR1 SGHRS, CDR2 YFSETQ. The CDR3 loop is CASSLAPGSPLHF. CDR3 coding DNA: TGCGCCAGCAGCTTGGCACCCGGGTCACCCCTCCACTTT.

The CDR3 here is CASSFPRGAGSSYNEQFF. In DNA form, the CDR3 reads TGTGCCAGCAGCTTTCCCCGCGGAGCGGGGTCTTCCTACAATGAGCAGTTCTTC. This rearrangement joins TRBV7-2 to TRBJ2-1; TRBD2 matches 7 bases. The trim removed 3 bases at V and 1 base at J, leaving 12 bases unmatched. The CDR3 extends over 18 amino acids. In germline, CDR1 is SGHTA, CDR2 FQGNSA. The whole variable domain, remainder taken from reference TRBV7-2 and TRBJ2-1, is GAGVSQSPSNKVTEKGKDVELRCDPISGHTALYWYRQSLGQGLEFLIYFQGNSAPDKSGLPSDRFSAERTGGSVSTLTIQRTQQEDSAVYLCASSFPRGAGSSYNEQFFGPGTRLTVL.

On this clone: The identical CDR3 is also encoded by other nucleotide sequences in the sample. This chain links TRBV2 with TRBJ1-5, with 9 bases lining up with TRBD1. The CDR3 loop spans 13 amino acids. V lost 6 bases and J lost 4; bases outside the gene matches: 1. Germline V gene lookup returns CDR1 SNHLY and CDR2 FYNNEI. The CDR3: CASSGQGNQPQHF. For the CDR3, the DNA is TGTGCCAGCAGCGGACAGGGGAATCAGCCCCAGCATTTT.

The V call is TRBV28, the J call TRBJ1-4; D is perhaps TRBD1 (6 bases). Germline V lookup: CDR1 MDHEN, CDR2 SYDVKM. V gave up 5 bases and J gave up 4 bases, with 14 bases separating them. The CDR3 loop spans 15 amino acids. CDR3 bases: TGTGCCAGCAGTCGCTTTGGACAGCGTAATGAAAAACTGTTTTTT. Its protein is CASSRFGQRNEKLFF.

This CDR3 is CASSLEGAATEAFF. The CDR3 DNA is TGTGCCAGTAGTCTCGAGGGGGCGGCGACTGAAGCTTTCTTT. The rearrangement joins TRBV19 to TRBJ1-1, with 7 bases matching TRBD1. Germline loops: CDR1 LNHDA, CDR2 SQIVND (reference sequence). The CDR3 sequence is 14 residues long. V shed 5 bases, J shed 5 bases, and the junction held 8 bases outside the gene matches.

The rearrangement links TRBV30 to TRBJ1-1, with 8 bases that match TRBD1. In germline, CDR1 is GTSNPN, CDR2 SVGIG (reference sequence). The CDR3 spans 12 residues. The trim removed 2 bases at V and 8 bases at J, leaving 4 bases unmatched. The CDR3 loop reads CAWSPGGGEAFF. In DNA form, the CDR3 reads TGTGCCTGGAGTCCAGGGGGCGGAGAAGCTTTCTTT. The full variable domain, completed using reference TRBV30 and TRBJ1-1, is SQTIHQWPATLVQPVGSPLSLECTVEGTSNPNLYWYRQAAGRGLQLLFYSVGIGQISSEVPQNLSASRPQDRQFILSSKKLLLSDSGFYLCAWSPGGGEAFFGQGTRLTVV.

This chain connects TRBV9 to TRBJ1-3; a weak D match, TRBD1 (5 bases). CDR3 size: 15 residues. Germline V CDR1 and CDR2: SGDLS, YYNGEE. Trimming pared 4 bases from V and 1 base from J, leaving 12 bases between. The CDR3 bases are TGTGCCAGCAGCCCCTCGGGGGTTTCTGGAAACACCATATATTTT. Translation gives CASSPSGVSGNTIYF.

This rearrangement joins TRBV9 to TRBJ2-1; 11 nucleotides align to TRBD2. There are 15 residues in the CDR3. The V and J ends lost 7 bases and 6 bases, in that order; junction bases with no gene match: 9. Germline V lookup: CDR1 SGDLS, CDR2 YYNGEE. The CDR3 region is CASSYTGTSGNEQFF. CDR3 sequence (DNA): TGTGCCAGCTCTTACACCGGGACTAGCGGCAATGAGCAGTTCTTC.

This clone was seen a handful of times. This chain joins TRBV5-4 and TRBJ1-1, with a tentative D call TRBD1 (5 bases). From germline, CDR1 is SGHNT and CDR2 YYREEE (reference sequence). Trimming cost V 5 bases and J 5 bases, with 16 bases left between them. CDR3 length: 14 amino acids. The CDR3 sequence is CASSRDSSGTEAFF. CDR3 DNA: TGTGCCAGCAGTCGGGACTCATCCGGGACTGAAGCTTTCTTT.

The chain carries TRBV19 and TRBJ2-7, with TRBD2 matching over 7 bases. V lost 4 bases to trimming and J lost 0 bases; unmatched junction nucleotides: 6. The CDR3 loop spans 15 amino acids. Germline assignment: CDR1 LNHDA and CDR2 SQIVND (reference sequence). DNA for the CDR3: TGTGCCAGTAGTACCCAGCGGGGACCCTCCTACGAGCAGTACTTC. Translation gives CASSTQRGPSYEQYF. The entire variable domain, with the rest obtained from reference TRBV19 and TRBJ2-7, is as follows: DGGITQSPKYLFRKEGQNVTLSCEQNLNHDAMYWYRQDPGQGLRLIYYSQIVNDFQKGDIAEGYSVSREKKESFPLTVTSAQKNPTAFYLCASSTQRGPSYEQYFGPGTRLTVT.

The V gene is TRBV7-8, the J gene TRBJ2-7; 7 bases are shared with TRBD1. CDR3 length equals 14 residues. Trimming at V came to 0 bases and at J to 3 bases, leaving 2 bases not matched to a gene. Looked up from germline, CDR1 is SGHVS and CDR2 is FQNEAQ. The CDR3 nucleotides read TGTGCCAGCAGCTTAGCGGGACAGAACTACGAGCAGTACTTC. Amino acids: CASSLAGQNYEQYF. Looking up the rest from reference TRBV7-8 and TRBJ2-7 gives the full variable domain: GAGVSQSPRYKVAKRGQDVALRCDPISGHVSLFWYQQALGQGPEFLTYFQNEAQLDKSGLPSDRFFAERPEGSVSTLKIQRTQQEDSAVYLCASSLAGQNYEQYFGPGTRLTVT.

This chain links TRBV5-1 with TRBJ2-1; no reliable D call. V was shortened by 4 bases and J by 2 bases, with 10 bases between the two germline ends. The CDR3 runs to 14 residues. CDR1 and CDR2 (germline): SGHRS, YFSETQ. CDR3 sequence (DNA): TGCGCCAGCAGCCCGGAGTGGGCCTACAATGAGCAGTTCTTC. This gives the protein CASSPEWAYNEQFF.

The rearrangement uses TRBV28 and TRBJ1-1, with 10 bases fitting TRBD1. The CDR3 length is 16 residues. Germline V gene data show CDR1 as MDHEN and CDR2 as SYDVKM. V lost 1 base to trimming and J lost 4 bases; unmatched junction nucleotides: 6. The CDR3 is CASSLFGQGERTEAFF. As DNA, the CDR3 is TGTGCCAGCAGTTTATTCGGACAGGGGGAACGCACTGAAGCTTTCTTT.

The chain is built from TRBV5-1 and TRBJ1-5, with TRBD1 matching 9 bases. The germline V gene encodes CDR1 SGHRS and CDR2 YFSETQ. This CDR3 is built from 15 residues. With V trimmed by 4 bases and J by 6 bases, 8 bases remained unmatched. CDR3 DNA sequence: TGCGCCAGCAGCGTACAGGGGGCGGCAGGTCAGCCCCAGCATTTT. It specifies CASSVQGAAGQPQHF.